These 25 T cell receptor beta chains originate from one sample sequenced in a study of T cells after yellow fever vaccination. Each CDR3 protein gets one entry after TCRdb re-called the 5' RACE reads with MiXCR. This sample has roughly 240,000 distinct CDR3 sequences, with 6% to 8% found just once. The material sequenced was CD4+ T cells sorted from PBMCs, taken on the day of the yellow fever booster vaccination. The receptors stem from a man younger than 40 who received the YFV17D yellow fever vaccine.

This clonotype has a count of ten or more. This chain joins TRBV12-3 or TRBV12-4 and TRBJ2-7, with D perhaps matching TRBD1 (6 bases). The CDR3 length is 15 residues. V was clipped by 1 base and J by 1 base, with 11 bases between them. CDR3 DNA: TGTGCCAGCAGTTTAGTTTTGGGGGCGTCCTACGAGCAGTACTTC. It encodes CASSLVLGASYEQYF.

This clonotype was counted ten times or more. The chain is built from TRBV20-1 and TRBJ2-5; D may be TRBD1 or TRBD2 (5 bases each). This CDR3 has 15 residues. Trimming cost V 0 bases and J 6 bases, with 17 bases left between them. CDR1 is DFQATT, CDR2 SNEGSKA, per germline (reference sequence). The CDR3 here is CSARESGRPQQTQYF. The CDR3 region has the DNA TGCAGTGCTAGAGAATCAGGGAGACCCCAGCAGACCCAGTACTTC.

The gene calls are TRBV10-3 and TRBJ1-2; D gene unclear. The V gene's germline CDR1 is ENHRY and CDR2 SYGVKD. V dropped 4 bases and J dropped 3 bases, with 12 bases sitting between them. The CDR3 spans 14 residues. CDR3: CAISVVGLDYGYTF. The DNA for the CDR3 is TGTGCCATCAGTGTGGTGGGGTTGGACTATGGCTACACCTTC.

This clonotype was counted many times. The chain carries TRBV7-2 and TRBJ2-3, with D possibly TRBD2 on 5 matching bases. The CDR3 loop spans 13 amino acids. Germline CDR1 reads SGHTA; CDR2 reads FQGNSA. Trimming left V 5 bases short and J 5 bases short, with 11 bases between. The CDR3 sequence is CASSRPEGDTQYF. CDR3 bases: TGTGCCAGCAGCCGCCCCGAGGGAGATACGCAGTATTTT.

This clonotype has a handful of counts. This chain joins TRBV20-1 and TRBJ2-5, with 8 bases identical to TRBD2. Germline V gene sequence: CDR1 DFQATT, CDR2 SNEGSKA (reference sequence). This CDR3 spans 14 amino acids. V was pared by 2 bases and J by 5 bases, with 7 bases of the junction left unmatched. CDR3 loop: CSARYGRALETQYF. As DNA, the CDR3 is TGCAGTGCTAGATACGGGAGGGCCTTGGAGACCCAGTACTTC.

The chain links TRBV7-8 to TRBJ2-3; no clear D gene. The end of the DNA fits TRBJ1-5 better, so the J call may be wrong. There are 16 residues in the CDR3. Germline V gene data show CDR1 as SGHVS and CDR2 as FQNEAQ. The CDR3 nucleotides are TGTGCCAGCAGCTTATCCGGCGGGAGATACACAGATACGCAGCATTTT. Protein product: CASSLSGGRYTDTQHF.

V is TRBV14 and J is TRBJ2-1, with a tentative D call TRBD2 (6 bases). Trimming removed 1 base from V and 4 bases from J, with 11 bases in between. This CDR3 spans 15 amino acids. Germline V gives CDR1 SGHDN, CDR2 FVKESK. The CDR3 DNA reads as TGTGCCAGCAGCCAAGGGGAGGTCAGGTACAATGAGCAGTTCTTC. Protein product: CASSQGEVRYNEQFF. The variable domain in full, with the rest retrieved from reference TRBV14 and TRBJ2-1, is EAGVTQFPSHSVIEKGQTVTLRCDPISGHDNLYWYRRVMGKEIKFLLHFVKESKQDESGMPNNRFLAERTGGTYSTLKVQPAELEDSGVYFCASSQGEVRYNEQFFGPGTRLTVL.

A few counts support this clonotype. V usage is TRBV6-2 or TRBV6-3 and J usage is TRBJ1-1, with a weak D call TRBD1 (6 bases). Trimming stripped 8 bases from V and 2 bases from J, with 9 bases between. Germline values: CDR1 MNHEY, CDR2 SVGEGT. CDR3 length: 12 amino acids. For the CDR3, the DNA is TGTGCCAGCCGGGACACAAACACTGAAGCTTTCTTT. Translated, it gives CASRDTNTEAFF.

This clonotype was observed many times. CDR3 nucleotide sequence: TGCGCCAGCAGCTTGTGGACAGGCTCCTACGAGCAGTACTTC. It is translated as CASSLWTGSYEQYF. The chain recombines TRBV5-1 with TRBJ2-7; TRBD1 matches 7 bases. V lost 1 base and J lost 0; bases outside the gene matches: 1. In germline, CDR1 is SGHRS, CDR2 YFSETQ. This CDR3 contains 14 residues.

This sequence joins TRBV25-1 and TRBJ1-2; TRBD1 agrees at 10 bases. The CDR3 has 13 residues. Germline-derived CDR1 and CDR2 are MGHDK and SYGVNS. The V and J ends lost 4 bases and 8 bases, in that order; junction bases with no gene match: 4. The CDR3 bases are TGTGCCAGCAGTGGACAGGGGGCGACCGGCTACACCTTC. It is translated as CASSGQGATGYTF.

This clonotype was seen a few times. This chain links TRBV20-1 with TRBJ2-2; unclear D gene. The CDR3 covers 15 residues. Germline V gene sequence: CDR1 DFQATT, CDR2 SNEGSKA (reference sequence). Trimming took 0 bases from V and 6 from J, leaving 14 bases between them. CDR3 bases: TGCAGTGCTAGAGATCCTAAAAAGGGCGCCGGGGAGCTGTTTTTT. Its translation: CSARDPKKGAGELFF.

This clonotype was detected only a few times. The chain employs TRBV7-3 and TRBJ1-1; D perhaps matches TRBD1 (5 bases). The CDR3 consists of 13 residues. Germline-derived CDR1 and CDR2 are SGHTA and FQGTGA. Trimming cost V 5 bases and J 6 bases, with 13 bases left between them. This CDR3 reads CASSPLGGPEAFF. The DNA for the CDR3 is TGTGCCAGCAGCCCCCTGGGGGGTCCTGAAGCTTTCTTT. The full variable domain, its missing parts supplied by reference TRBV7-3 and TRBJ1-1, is GAGVSQTPSNKVTEKGKYVELRCDPISGHTALYWYRQSLGQGPEFLIYFQGTGAADDSGLPNDRFFAVRPEGSVSTLKIQRTERGDSAVYLCASSPLGGPEAFFGQGTRLTVV.

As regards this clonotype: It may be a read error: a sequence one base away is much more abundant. Here the CDR3 reads CASSLVTGALEGYSF. The CDR3 coding sequence is TGTGCCAGCAGCTTGGTGACAGGGGCCTTGGAGGGCTACTCCTTC. V usage is TRBV5-6 and J usage is TRBJ1-2; 8 bases map to TRBD1. The CDR3 spans 15 residues. From germline, CDR1 is SGHDT and CDR2 YYEEEE.

The CDR3 is CASSLGGAPYEQYF. In DNA, the CDR3 is TGTGCCAGCAGCTTGGGAGGGGCACCCTACGAGCAGTACTTC. The rearrangement joins TRBV7-8 to TRBJ2-7, with TRBD2 identical over 7 bases. Germline assignment: CDR1 SGHVS and CDR2 FQNEAQ. J lost 2 bases, V lost 3 bases, and 4 bases had no gene match. The CDR3 spans 14 residues.

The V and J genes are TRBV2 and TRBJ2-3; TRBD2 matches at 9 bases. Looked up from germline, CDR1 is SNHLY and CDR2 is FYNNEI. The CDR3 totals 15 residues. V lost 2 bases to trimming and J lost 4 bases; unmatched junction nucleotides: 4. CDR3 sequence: CASSELAGRADTQYF. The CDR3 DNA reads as TGTGCCAGCAGTGAACTAGCGGGACGAGCAGATACGCAGTATTTT.

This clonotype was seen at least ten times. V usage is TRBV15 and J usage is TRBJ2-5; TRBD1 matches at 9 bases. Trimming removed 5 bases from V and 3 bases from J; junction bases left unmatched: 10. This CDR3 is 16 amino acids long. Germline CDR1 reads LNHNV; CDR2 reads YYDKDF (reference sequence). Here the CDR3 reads CATSGPGQGEKETQYF. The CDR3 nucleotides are TGTGCCACCAGCGGACCGGGACAGGGAGAAAAAGAGACCCAGTACTTC.

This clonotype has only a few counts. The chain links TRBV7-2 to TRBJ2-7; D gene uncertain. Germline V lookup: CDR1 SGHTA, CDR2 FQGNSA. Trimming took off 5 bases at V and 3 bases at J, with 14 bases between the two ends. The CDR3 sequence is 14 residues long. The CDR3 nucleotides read TGTGCCAGCAGCCGTGGTCCTACTCTCTACGAGCAGTACTTC. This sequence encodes CASSRGPTLYEQYF.

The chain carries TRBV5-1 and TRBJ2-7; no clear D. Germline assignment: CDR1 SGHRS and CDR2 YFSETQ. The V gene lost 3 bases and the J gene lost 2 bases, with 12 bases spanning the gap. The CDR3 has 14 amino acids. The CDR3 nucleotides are TGCGCCAGCAGCTCGAGTCCCGGGCCCTACGAGCAGTACTTC. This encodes CASSSSPGPYEQYF.

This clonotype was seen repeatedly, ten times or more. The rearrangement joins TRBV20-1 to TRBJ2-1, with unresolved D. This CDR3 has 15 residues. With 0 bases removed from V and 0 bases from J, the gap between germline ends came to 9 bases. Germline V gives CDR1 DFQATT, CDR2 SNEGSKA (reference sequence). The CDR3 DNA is TGCAGTGCTAGAGAATGGAGTAGCTCCTACAATGAGCAGTTCTTC. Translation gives CSAREWSSSYNEQFF.

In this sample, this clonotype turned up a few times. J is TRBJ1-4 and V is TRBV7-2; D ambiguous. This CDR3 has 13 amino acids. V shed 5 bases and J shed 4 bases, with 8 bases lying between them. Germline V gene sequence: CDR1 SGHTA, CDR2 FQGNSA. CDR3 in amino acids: CASSPRFNEKLFF. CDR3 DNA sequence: TGTGCCAGCAGCCCCAGATTTAATGAAAAACTGTTTTTT.

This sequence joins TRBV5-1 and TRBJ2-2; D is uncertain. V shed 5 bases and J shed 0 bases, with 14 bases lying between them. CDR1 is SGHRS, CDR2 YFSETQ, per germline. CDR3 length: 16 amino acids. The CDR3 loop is CASSQSGRANTGELFF. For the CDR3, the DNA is TGCGCCAGCAGTCAATCCGGCCGCGCGAACACCGGGGAGCTGTTTTTT.

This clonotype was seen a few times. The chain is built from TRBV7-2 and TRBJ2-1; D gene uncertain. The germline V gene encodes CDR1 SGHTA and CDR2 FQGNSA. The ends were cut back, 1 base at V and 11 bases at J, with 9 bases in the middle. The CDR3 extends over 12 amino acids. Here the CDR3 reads CASSLGGTKQFF. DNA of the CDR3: TGTGCCAGCAGCTTAGGGGGAACCAAGCAGTTCTTC.

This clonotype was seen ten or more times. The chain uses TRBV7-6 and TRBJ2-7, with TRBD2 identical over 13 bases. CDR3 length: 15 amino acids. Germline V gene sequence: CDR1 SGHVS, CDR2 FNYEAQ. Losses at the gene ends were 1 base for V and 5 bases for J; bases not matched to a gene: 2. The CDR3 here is CASSLGTSGSDEQYF. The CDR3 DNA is TGTGCCAGCAGCTTAGGGACTAGCGGGAGCGACGAGCAGTACTTC. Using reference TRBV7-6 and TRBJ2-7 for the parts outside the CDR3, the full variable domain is GAGVSQSPRYKVTKRGQDVALRCDPISGHVSLYWYRQALGQGPEFLTYFNYEAQQDKSGLPNDRFSAERPEGSISTLTIQRTEQRDSAMYRCASSLGTSGSDEQYFGPGTRLTVT.

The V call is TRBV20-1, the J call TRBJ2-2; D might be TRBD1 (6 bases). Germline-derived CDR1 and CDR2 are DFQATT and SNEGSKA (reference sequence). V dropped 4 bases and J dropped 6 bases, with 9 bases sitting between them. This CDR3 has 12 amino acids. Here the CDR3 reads CSAKWGPGELFF. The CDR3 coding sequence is TGCAGTGCTAAGTGGGGGCCCGGGGAGCTGTTTTTT.

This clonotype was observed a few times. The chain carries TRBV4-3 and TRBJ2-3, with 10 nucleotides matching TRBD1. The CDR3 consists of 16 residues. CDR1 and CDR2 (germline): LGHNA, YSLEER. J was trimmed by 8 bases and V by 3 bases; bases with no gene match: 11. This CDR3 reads CASSQAGTGVGGTQYF. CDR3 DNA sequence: TGCGCCAGCAGCCAGGCCGGGACAGGGGTTGGGGGTACGCAGTATTTT.